This T cell receptor beta chain was recorded in a study of cytomegalovirus exposure and HLA in healthy donors. Study background: The use of the same platform for the 110 or so validation repertoires and the 600 to 800 first-cohort repertoires was reported by a later analysis. Study-wide results and caveats: Many donors carried some public TCRs, although rarity characterized most TCR sequences. Among TCR beta chains, those listed as cytomegalovirus-associated numbered over 150.

The donors were part of the validation cohort, which consisted of about 130 subjects and was separate from the first cohort of under 850 subjects. Here immunoSEQ multiplex PCR was the method, and the copy in TCRdb shows in-frame clones only, minus some. The sample lists 150,000 to 200,000 clones, over 85% occurring once. Trimming removed 5 bases at V and 8 bases at J, with 16 bases between. Looked up from germline, CDR1 is SGHTA and CDR2 is FQGNSA. The CDR3 is 14 residues long. As regards this clone: Its target is unknown.

The clonotype comes from a woman aged 18 to 35 in good health and CMV-seropositive. The chain combines TRBV7-2 with TRBJ2-1; the D gene is possibly TRBD2 (6 bases). Sequenced material: PBMCs. The CDR3 DNA sequence: TGTGCCAGCAGCGGACTACGCGGGTATGATGAGCAGTTCTTC. Translating it yields CASSGLRGYDEQFF.